A single sample gave rise to the 26 T cell receptor beta chains below, sequenced in a study of beta chain features in type 1 diabetes. These receptors have no identified antigens. The study reverse transcribed the entire isolated RNA, so it sequenced expressed TCRB transcripts. Here immunoSEQ multiplex PCR was the method, and the copy in TCRdb shows in-frame clones only, minus some. The sample lists 600,000 or so clones, over 12% occurring once. Study-level findings and limits: Type 1 diabetes patients had TCRB CDR3s that were shorter (moderately but significantly so) in all four CD4+ subsets.

Sample: naive CD4+ T cells from blood. The receptors shown here come from a man aged 18-30 years with type 1 diabetes.

This clone showed up just a few times. This chain joins TRBV7-3 and TRBJ2-7; D not certain. Germline CDR1 and CDR2: SGHTA and FQGTGA. V lost 1 base and J 0 bases, leaving 7 bases between the germline ends. The length of the CDR3 is 14 residues. The CDR3 DNA sequence: TGTGCCAGCAGCTTAAACGCAGCCTCCTACGAGCAGTACTTC. This translates into CASSLNAASYEQYF.

This sequence joins TRBV25-1 and TRBJ2-1; D possibly corresponds to TRBD2 (6 bases). CDR1 and CDR2 from the germline V gene are MGHDK and SYGVNS. The V end lost 4 bases, the J end lost 5 bases, and 12 bases lay between the germline ends. The CDR3 sequence is 14 residues long. The CDR3 region is CASSAGGLNNEQFF. CDR3 bases: TGTGCCAGCAGTGCCGGGGGACTCAACAATGAGCAGTTCTTC.

As concerns this clone: Other nucleotide sequences in the sample specify the same CDR3. The J gene is TRBJ1-5, the V gene TRBV5-6; D gene uncertain. The CDR3 contains 12 residues. CDR1 is SGHDT, CDR2 YYEEEE, per germline. V was cut by 2 bases and J by 7 bases, with 7 bases left in between. CDR3 in amino acids: CASSLVGQPQHF. The CDR3 coding sequence is TGTGCCAGCAGCTTAGTAGGGCAGCCCCAGCATTTT.

J is TRBJ2-5 and V is TRBV5-6; no clear D. The CDR3 runs to 14 residues. Germline CDR1 SGHDT, CDR2 YYEEEE. Trimming shortened V by 0 bases and J by 5 bases, and 11 bases separated the two germline ends. The CDR3 DNA follows: TGTGCCAGCAGCTTGGATAGTCCGGAGGAGACCCAGTACTTC. Translation: CASSLDSPEETQYF. The full variable domain, in which reference TRBV5-6 and TRBJ2-5 provide the parts outside the CDR3, is DAGVTQSPTHLIKTRGQQVTLRCSPKSGHDTVSWYQQALGQGPQFIFQYYEEEERQRGNFPDRFSGHQFPNYSSELNVNALLLGDSALYLCASSLDSPEETQYFGPGTRLLVL.

This clone was seen more than once but under ten times. The chain links TRBV6-1 to TRBJ2-3, with no clear D. Trimming removed 9 bases at V and 0 bases at J, with 13 bases between. Germline loops: CDR1 MNHNS, CDR2 SASEGT. There are 14 residues in the CDR3. Here the CDR3 reads CASLQRPSTDTQYF. CDR3 coding DNA: TGTGCCAGTTTACAGCGACCTAGCACAGATACGCAGTATTTT.

The chain has TRBV27 and TRBJ1-4; D unresolved. CDR3 length: 16 residues. Germline V CDR1 and CDR2: MNHEY, SMNVEV (reference sequence). Trimming stripped 5 bases from V and 4 bases from J, with 17 bases between. The CDR3 DNA follows: TGTGCCAGCAGTGCCGACATGGTGTTGGGTAATGAAAAACTGTTTTTT. Translating gives CASSADMVLGNEKLFF.

The J gene is TRBJ2-1, the V gene TRBV4-1; possible D gene TRBD1, 5 bases. This CDR3 spans 16 amino acids. V was shortened by 5 bases and J by 5 bases, with 19 bases between the two germline ends. In germline, CDR1 is MGHRA, CDR2 YSYEKL. DNA for the CDR3: TGCGCCAGCAGCGGGGCTCGGCAGGGCAATAACAATGAGCAGTTCTTC. Translated, it gives CASSGARQGNNNEQFF.

This chain uses TRBV30 with TRBJ2-7, with D maybe TRBD1 (6 bases). This CDR3 is built from 12 residues. Trimming removed 4 bases at V and 6 bases at J, with 13 bases between. Germline V lookup: CDR1 GTSNPN, CDR2 SVGIG (reference sequence). The CDR3 sequence: CAWTPTGSEQYF. The CDR3 region has the DNA TGTGCCTGGACCCCGACAGGAAGCGAGCAGTACTTC.

The chain recombines TRBV5-1 with TRBJ2-1; 7 bases are shared with TRBD2. The germline V gene has CDR1 SGHRS and CDR2 YFSETQ. The CDR3 has 14 residues. J was trimmed by 10 bases and V by 3 bases; bases with no gene match: 10. CDR3 loop: CASSSPGGVGEQFF. CDR3 nucleotides: TGCGCCAGCAGCTCCCCGGGAGGAGTTGGCGAGCAGTTCTTC.

This clone was observed a handful of times. The rearrangement uses TRBV28 and TRBJ2-1; D is unclear. Germline lookup yields CDR1 MDHEN and CDR2 SYDVKM. This CDR3 comprises 15 residues. The V gene lost 3 bases and the J gene lost 0 bases, with 9 bases spanning the gap. The CDR3 region is CASSFVHYSYNEQFF. CDR3 coding DNA: TGTGCCAGCAGTTTTGTTCATTACTCCTACAATGAGCAGTTCTTC.

The sample holds a few counts of this clone. In nucleotides, the CDR3 is TGTGCCTGGAGCCCCAGGTCGGGGAACACTGAAGCTTTCTTT. Protein product: CAWSPRSGNTEAFF. V and J are TRBV30 and TRBJ1-1; D unresolved. The germline V gene has CDR1 GTSNPN and CDR2 SVGIG (reference sequence). V lost 3 bases, J lost 1 base, and 12 bases lay in between. The CDR3 covers 14 residues.

DNA of the CDR3: TGCGCCACCCAAGATTCGGGCTCCTACAATGAGCAGTTCTTC. It codes for CATQDSGSYNEQFF. J is TRBJ2-1 and V is TRBV10-1; no clear D gene. Trimming cost V 10 bases and J 0 bases, with 13 bases left between them. The CDR3 has 14 amino acids. From germline, CDR1 is WNHNN and CDR2 SYGVQD (reference sequence).

V is TRBV11-2 and J is TRBJ2-7; 10 bases are shared with TRBD1. The CDR3 runs to 15 residues. J lost 6 bases, V lost 4 bases, and 9 bases had no gene match. CDR1 is SGHAT, CDR2 FQNNGV, per germline. The CDR3 nucleotides read TGTGCCAGCAGCTCCATTGGGACAGGGGACAGCGAGCAGTACTTC. Protein product: CASSSIGTGDSEQYF.

This clone was observed a handful of times. This chain links TRBV11-2 with TRBJ2-7; D ambiguous. The CDR3 is made up of 11 amino acids. V was pared by 8 bases and J by 4 bases, with 9 bases between. Germline values: CDR1 SGHAT, CDR2 FQNNGV. This CDR3 is CASGRTYEQYF. The CDR3 coding sequence is TGTGCCAGCGGCCGGACGTACGAGCAGTACTTC.

The V and J genes are TRBV7-3 and TRBJ2-4; D uncertain. The CDR3 runs 18 residues. Trimming stripped 2 bases from V and 0 bases from J, with 17 bases between. In germline, CDR1 is SGHTA, CDR2 FQGTGA. CDR3 nucleotide sequence: TGTGCCAGCAGCTTAGGGTGGTCCATGCCCCTAGCCAAAAACATTCAGTACTTC. Translated, it gives CASSLGWSMPLAKNIQYF.

The CDR3: CASSHGWQPQHF. CDR3 nucleotide sequence: TGTGCCAGCAGTCACGGTTGGCAGCCCCAGCATTTT. V gene TRBV6-6 combines with J gene TRBJ1-5, with unresolved D. V lost 5 bases and J 7 bases, leaving 9 bases between the germline ends. Germline V lookup: CDR1 MNHNY, CDR2 SVGAGI (reference sequence). This CDR3 spans 12 amino acids.

The table lists this clone with a few counts. The same CDR3 can be traced to other DNA sequences in this sample. This chain connects TRBV5-1 to TRBJ2-3, with D unresolved. The V end lost 3 bases, the J end lost 1 base, and 3 bases lay between the germline ends. Germline V gives CDR1 SGHRS, CDR2 YFSETQ. The CDR3 covers 12 residues. This CDR3 is CASSSGTDTQYF. CDR3 in DNA: TGCGCCAGCAGCTCGGGCACAGATACGCAGTATTTT.

This clone has a handful of counts. This rearrangement joins TRBV7-3 to TRBJ2-3; 10 nucleotides agree with TRBD2. With 5 bases clipped from V and 2 bases from J, the junction kept 4 bases outside the gene matches. Per germline, CDR1 SGHTA and CDR2 FQGTGA. This CDR3 spans 15 amino acids. In DNA, the CDR3 is TGTGCCAGCAGCGCTAGCGGGGGACACACAGATACGCAGTATTTT. It codes for CASSASGGHTDTQYF.

This clone was detected a few times. V is TRBV18 and J is TRBJ2-7, with TRBD1 matching over 8 bases. CDR3 length: 15 residues. CDR1 is KGHSH, CDR2 LQKENI, per germline. V dropped 6 bases and J dropped 1; count of bases not matched to a gene: 8. The CDR3 here is CASSDNQGASYEQYF. CDR3 nucleotides: TGTGCCAGCTCGGATAACCAGGGGGCATCCTACGAGCAGTACTTC.

The chain links TRBV5-6 to TRBJ2-3; a weak D match, TRBD2 (6 bases). Germline CDR1 reads SGHDT; CDR2 reads YYEEEE. The CDR3 length is 16 residues. Between the trimmed V and J ends, which lost 0 bases and 2 bases, there was a span of 13 bases. The CDR3 region is CASSLGVSGNTDTQYF. The CDR3 region has the DNA TGTGCCAGCAGCTTGGGGGTTAGCGGCAACACAGATACGCAGTATTTT.

This clone occurred a few times. This sequence joins TRBV27 and TRBJ2-1; D possibly uses TRBD1 or TRBD2 (5 bases each). CDR3 length equals 15 residues. CDR1 and CDR2 (germline): MNHEY, SMNVEV (reference sequence). Trimming removed 0 bases at V and 6 bases at J, with 12 bases between. DNA for the CDR3: TGTGCCAGCAGTTTATCGGGACGGATTCGCAATGAGCAGTTCTTC. This translates into CASSLSGRIRNEQFF.

The sample holds a few counts of this clone. The CDR3 DNA is TGTGCCAGTAGTATAGATCGCGGGAGTAGGAATGAGCAGTTCTTC. It yields the protein CASSIDRGSRNEQFF. This chain connects TRBV19 to TRBJ2-1; the match to TRBD2 covers 7 bases. The CDR3 sequence is 15 residues long. J was trimmed by 7 bases and V by 0 bases; bases with no gene match: 6. CDR1 LNHDA and CDR2 SQIVND come from the germline V gene (reference sequence).

The V gene is TRBV7-2, the J gene TRBJ2-2; 10 bases are shared with TRBD1. This CDR3 contains 14 residues. V was clipped by 10 bases and J by 0 bases; unmatched bases: 2. Germline V gives CDR1 SGHTA, CDR2 FQGNSA. DNA of the CDR3: TGTGCCACAGGACAGGGGGCGAACACCGGGGAGCTGTTTTTT. Translating gives CATGQGANTGELFF.

V and J are TRBV11-1 and TRBJ2-1; unclear D gene. There are 12 residues in the CDR3. The V gene lost 1 base and the J gene lost 6 bases, with 4 bases spanning the gap. Germline loops: CDR1 SGHAT, CDR2 FQDESV (reference sequence). DNA for the CDR3: TGTGCCAGCAGCTTAGGGGCCAATGAGCAGTTCTTC. Translated: CASSLGANEQFF.

This clone was detected only a few times. The chain links TRBV11-2 to TRBJ2-1; either TRBD1 or TRBD2 may fit D (5 bases each). This CDR3 is built from 16 residues. Germline CDR1 SGHAT, CDR2 FQNNGV. V was clipped by 2 bases and J by 0 bases, with 11 bases between them. CDR3 loop: CASSLFKGSSYNEQFF. Here the CDR3 DNA reads TGTGCCAGCAGCTTATTCAAGGGGAGCTCCTACAATGAGCAGTTCTTC. The complete variable domain, with remaining parts taken from reference TRBV11-2 and TRBJ2-1, reads EAGVAQSPRYKIIEKRQSVAFWCNPISGHATLYWYQQILGQGPKLLIQFQNNGVVDDSQLPKDRFSAERLKGVDSTLKIQPAKLEDSAVYLCASSLFKGSSYNEQFFGPGTRLTVL.

V usage is TRBV9 and J usage is TRBJ1-2; D perhaps matches TRBD1 (5 bases). With 4 bases removed from V and 8 bases from J, the gap between germline ends came to 18 bases. The CDR3 extends over 14 amino acids. Germline-derived CDR1 and CDR2 are SGDLS and YYNGEE. CDR3 loop: CASSPRTGTEGYTF. In DNA form, the CDR3 reads TGTGCCAGCAGCCCCCGCACCGGGACCGAAGGCTACACCTTC.